This TCR beta chain derives from a study of regulatory T cells in long-lasting Graves disease listed by TCRdb under 2021. About the study as a whole: Persistent Graves' disease meant more than 5 years of antithyroid drug treatment with TSH receptor autoantibodies that stayed positive. This study used TCR sequencing and RNA sequencing of peripheral blood to compare persistent Graves' disease patients against newly diagnosed Graves' disease patients. The study took place in China and was registered as a clinical trial. TCR sequencing covered 13 persistent and roughly 20 newly diagnosed Graves' disease patients, some 33 samples in total. Persistent Graves' disease patients in the clinical cohort had taken antithyroid drugs for around 11 years on average.

According to the study, the label for this sample's time point signals: persistent/refractory GD, antithyroid drugs over 5 years with positive TRAb. RNA was extracted from PBMCs in TRIzol for both TCR sequencing and RNA sequencing. The diagnosis of Graves' disease was made according to American Thyroid Association guidelines. Patients for the study were recruited at an endocrinology department in Xi'an, China. Each patient gave 7.5 to 10 milliliters of peripheral blood, collected in an EDTA anticoagulant tube. PBMCs were isolated by Ficoll Paque Plus density gradient separation without further T cell sorting. An Agilent 2100 Bioanalyzer and agarose gel were used to assess RNA quality, and a NanoDrop 2000 was used to measure RNA concentration. This clonotype has more than one count but fewer than ten. It has no known antigen specificity. Nothing much larger sits one base from this clone, and base qualities are not available.

The library was prepared using multiplex PCR. The reads were generated on an Illumina HiSeq 4000. iRepertoire HTBI primers and Arm-PCR amplification of CDR3 regions were used to construct TCR beta libraries. PCR products were gel purified before sequencing. As for how the authors treated the data: Gene usage analysis of CDR3 amino acid clonotypes used the approximately 62 TRBV and 14 to 15 TRBJ segments found across samples. Filtered high-quality paired reads were merged into contigs using COPE and FqMerger. Contigs were aligned with BLAST to IMGT TRBV, TRBD and TRBJ reference genes, and CDR3 was defined per IMGT. Any clonotype with a frequency above 0.1% was classified as a highly expanded clone. Shannon entropy was used to measure repertoire diversity, and the Gini coefficient was used to measure V-J evenness. Public clonotypes were defined as clonotypes shared by more than one individual. TCRdb cleaned the public reads at Q25 with fastp, built clones with MiXCR and kept in-frame beta chains. When rows share a CDR3 protein, they turn into one entry using the most common DNA and genes. The V and J calls reflect TCRdb's pipeline rather than the authors' work. The sample table records about 460,000 distinct CDR3 sequences; around a fifth of these occur just once. The ten largest clones take up around 14% of the sample.

V is cut by 0 bases and J by 5 bases, and the space between the germline ends is 16 bases. The CDR3 runs 16 residues from the cysteine to the phenylalanine. Only the CDR3 portion is preserved as DNA: 48 bases, with reading frame beginning at the first base. CDR1 and CDR2 were assigned from the germline V gene as SGHTA and FQGTGA. Broad study findings and their caveats: The authors noted that the small sample size was a limitation that may lower accuracy. TRBV28, TRBJ1-2 and TRBJ2-5 were preferentially used in persistent disease, while TRBV20-1 and TRBJ2-1 were favored in newly diagnosed disease. Compared with newly diagnosed patients, persistent Graves' disease patients had lower TCR Shannon entropy and fewer highly expanded clones, which suggests clonal expansion. Sequencing and analysis were limited to the TCR beta chain. More public clonotypes were shared among persistent patients (roughly 2,700) than among newly diagnosed patients (966). Only peripheral blood was studied, because thyroid tissue, the primary lesion, was inaccessible.

The sequence was obtained from a female donor with Graves disease. Sequencing used peripheral blood mononuclear cells (PBMCs), obtained when the disease was refractory, from a patient treated with antithyroid drugs. The rearranged segments are TRBV7-3 and TRBJ1-1, with TRBD1 tentatively as D gene (6 bases match). The DNA is TGTGCCAGCAGCTTAACGGGGCAGGGGCGGGGGACTGAAGCTTTCTTT. Its protein is CASSLTGQGRGTEAFF.